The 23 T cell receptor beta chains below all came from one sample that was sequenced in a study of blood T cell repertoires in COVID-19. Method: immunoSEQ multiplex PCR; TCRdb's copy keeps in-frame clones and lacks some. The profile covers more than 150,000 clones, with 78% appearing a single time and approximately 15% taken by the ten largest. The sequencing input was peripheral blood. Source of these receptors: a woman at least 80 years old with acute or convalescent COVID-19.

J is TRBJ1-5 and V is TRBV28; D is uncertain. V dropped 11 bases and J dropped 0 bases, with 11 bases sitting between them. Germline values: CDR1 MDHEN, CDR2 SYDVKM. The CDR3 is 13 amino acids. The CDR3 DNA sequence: TGTGCCGCAGGACTGGATAGCAATCAGCCCCAGCATTTT. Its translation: CAAGLDSNQPQHF.

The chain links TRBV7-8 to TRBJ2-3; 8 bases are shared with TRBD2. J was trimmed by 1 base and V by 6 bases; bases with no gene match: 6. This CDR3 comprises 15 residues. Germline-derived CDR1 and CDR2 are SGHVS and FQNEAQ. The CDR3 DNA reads TGTGCCAGCAGATTCCGAGCGGGGGGCACAGATACGCAGTATTTT. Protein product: CASRFRAGGTDTQYF.

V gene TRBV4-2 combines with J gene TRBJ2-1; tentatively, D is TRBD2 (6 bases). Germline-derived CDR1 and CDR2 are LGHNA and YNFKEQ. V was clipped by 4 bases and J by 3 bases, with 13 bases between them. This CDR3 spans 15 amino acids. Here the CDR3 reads CASSLRRENYNEQFF. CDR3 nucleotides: TGTGCCAGCAGCCTGAGGCGGGAAAACTACAATGAGCAGTTCTTC.

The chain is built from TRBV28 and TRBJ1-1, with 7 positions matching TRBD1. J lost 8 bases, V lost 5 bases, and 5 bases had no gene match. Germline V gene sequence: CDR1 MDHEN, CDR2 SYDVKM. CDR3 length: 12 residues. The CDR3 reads CASSLRTGEAFF. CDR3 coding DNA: TGTGCCAGCAGTCTCCGGACAGGAGAAGCTTTCTTT.

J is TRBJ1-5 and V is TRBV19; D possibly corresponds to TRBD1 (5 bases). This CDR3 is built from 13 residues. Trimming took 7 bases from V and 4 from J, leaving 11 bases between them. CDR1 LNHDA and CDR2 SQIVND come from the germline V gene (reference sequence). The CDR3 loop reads CASTGGANQPQHF. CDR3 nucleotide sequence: TGTGCCAGTACTGGAGGGGCGAATCAGCCCCAGCATTTT.

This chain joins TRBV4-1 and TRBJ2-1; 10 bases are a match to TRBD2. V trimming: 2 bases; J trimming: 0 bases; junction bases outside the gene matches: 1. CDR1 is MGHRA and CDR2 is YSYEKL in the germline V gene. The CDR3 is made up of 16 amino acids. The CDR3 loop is CASSQQRGGSYNEQFF. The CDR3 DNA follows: TGCGCCAGCAGCCAACAGCGGGGGGGCTCCTACAATGAGCAGTTCTTC.

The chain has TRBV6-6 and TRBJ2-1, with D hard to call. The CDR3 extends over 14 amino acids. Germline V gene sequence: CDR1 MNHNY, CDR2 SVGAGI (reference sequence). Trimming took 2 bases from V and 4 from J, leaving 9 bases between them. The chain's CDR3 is CASSYRVLYNEQFF. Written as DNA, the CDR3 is TGTGCCAGCAGTTACCGGGTGTTATACAATGAGCAGTTCTTC.

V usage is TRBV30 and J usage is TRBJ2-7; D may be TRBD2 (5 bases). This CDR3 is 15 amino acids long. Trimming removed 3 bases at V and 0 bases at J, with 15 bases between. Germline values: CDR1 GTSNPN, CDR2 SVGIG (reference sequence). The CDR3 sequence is CAWRKSGTSSYEQYF. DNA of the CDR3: TGTGCCTGGAGGAAAAGCGGTACTAGCTCCTACGAGCAGTACTTC.

The CDR3 DNA is TGTGCCAGCCACCGGCAGGGGTATTTCTACGAGCAGTACTTC. This encodes CASHRQGYFYEQYF. The chain couples TRBV6-5 to TRBJ2-7; possibly TRBD1 for D (6 bases). The V gene lost 8 bases and the J gene lost 3 bases, with 17 bases spanning the gap. Germline V lookup: CDR1 MNHEY, CDR2 SVGAGI. The CDR3 is 14 residues long.

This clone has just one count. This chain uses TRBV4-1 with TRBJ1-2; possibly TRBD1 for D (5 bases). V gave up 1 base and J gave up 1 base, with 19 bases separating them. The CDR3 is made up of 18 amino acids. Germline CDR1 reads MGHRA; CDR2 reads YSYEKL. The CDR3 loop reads CASSQAAAAGGGNYGYTF. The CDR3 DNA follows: TGCGCCAGCAGCCAAGCGGCGGCAGCGGGGGGTGGTAACTATGGCTACACCTTC.

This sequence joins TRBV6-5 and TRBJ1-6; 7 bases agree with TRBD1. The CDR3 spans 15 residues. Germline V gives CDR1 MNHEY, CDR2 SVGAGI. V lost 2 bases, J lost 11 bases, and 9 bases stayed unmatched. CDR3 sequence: CASSYGQGVFTPLHF. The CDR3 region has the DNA TGTGCCAGCAGTTACGGTCAGGGGGTATTCACACCCCTCCACTTT.

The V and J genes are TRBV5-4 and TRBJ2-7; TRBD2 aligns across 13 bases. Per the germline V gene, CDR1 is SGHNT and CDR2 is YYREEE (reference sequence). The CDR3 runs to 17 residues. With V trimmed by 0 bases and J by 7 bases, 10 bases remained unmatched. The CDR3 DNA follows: TGTGCCAGCAGCTTGGTGGGACTAGCGGGAAACGGAGGGGAGCAGTACTTC. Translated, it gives CASSLVGLAGNGGEQYF.

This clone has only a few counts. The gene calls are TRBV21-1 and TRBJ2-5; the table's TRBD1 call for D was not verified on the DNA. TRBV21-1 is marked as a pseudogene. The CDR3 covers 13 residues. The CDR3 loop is CASRPTGWETQYF. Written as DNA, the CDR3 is TGTGCCAGCAGACCGACAGGGTGGGAGACCCAGTACTTC.

CDR3 amino acids: CASSLRDFRELFF. The CDR3 DNA reads TGTGCCAGCAGCCTCAGGGACTTCAGGGAGCTGTTTTTT. V is TRBV28 and J is TRBJ2-2, with D tentatively TRBD2 (6 bases). CDR3 length: 13 residues. Germline V gene lookup returns CDR1 MDHEN and CDR2 SYDVKM. V lost 6 bases, J lost 9 bases, and 14 bases lay in between.

In nucleotides, the CDR3 is TGTGCCAGCAGTACACAGAGCTACGAGCAGTACTTC. This gives the protein CASSTQSYEQYF. V usage is TRBV6-2 or TRBV6-3 and J usage is TRBJ2-7; D is unclear. Germline assignment: CDR1 MNHEY and CDR2 SVGEGT. Trimming shortened V by 5 bases and J by 3 bases, and 8 bases separated the two germline ends. The CDR3 has 12 amino acids.

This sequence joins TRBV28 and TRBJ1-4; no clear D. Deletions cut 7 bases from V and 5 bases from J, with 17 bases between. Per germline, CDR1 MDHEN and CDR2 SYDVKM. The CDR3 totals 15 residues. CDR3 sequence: CASNSRRVPNEKLFF. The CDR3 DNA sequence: TGTGCCAGCAATTCTCGTCGGGTACCCAATGAAAAACTGTTTTTT. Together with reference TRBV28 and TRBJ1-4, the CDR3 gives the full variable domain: DVKVTQSSRYLVKRTGEKVFLECVQDMDHENMFWYRQDPGLGLRLIYFSYDVKMKEKGDIPEGYSVSREKKERFSLILESASTNQTSMYLCASNSRRVPNEKLFFGSGTQLSVL.

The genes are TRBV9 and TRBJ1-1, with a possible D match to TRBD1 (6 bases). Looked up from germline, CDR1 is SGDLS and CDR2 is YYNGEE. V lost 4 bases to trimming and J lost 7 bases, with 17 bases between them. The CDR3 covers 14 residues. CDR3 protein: CASSPSTGGLEAFF. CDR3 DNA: TGTGCCAGCAGCCCCTCGACAGGAGGCCTTGAAGCTTTCTTT.

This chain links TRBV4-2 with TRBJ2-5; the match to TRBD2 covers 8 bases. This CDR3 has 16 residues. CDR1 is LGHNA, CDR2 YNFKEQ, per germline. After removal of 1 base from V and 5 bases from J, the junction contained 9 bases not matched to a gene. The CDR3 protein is CASSQGFQRGLETQYF. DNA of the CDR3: TGTGCCAGCAGCCAAGGGTTCCAGCGGGGGCTCGAGACCCAGTACTTC.

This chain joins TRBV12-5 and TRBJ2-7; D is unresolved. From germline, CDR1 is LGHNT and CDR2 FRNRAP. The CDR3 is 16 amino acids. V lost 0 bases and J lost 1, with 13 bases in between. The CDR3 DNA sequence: TGTGCTAGTGGTTTGGTACATGGGCAGCCTTCCTACGAGCAGTACTTC. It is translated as CASGLVHGQPSYEQYF. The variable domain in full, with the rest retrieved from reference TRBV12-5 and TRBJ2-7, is DARVTQTPRHKVTEMGQEVTMRCQPILGHNTVFWYRQTMMQGLELLAYFRNRAPLDDSGMPKDRFSAEMPDATLATLKIQPSEPRDSAVYFCASGLVHGQPSYEQYFGPGTRLTVT.

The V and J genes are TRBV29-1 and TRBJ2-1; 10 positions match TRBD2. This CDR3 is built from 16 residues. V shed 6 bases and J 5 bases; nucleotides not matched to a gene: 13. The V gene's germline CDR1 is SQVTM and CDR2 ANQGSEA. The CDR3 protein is CSVGGLAGEENNEQFF. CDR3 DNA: TGCAGCGTGGGAGGGCTAGCGGGAGAAGAGAACAATGAGCAGTTCTTC.

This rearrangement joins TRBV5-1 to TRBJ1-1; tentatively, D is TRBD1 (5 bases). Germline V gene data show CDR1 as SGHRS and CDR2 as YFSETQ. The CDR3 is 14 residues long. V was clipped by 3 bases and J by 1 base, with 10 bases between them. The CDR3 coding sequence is TGCGCCAGCAGCTCTGACAGCACGAACACTGAAGCTTTCTTT. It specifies CASSSDSTNTEAFF.

CDR3 coding DNA: TGTGCCAGCAGCTTGGCCTACCAGGGTACTAATGAAAAACTGTTTTTT. Translating gives CASSLAYQGTNEKLFF. This rearrangement joins TRBV5-4 to TRBJ1-4, with a weak D call TRBD1 (5 bases). CDR3 length: 16 amino acids. Germline-derived CDR1 and CDR2 are SGHNT and YYREEE (reference sequence). V lost 0 bases to trimming and J lost 2 bases, with 11 bases between them.

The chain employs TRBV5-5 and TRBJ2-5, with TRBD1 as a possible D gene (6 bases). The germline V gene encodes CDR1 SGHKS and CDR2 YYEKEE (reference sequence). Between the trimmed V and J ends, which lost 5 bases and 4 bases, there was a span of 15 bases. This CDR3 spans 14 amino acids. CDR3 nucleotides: TGTGCCAGCAGTCTTCAGGGGTCTGTAGAGACCCAGTACTTC. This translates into CASSLQGSVETQYF.